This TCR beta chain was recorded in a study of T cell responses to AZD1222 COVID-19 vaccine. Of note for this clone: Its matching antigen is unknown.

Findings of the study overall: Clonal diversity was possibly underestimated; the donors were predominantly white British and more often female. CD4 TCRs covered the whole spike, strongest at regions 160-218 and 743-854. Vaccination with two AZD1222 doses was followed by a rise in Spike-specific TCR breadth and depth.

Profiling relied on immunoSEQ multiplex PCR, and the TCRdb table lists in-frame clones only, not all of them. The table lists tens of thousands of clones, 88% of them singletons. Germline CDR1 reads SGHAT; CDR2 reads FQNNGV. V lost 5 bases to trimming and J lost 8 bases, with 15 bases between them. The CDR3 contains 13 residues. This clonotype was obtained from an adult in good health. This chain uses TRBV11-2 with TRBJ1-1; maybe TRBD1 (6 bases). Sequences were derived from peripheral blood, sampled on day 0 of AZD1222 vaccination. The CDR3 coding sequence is TGTGCCAGCAGCCTCAGTCGGACAGCCGAAGCTTTCTTT. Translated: CASSLSRTAEAFF.